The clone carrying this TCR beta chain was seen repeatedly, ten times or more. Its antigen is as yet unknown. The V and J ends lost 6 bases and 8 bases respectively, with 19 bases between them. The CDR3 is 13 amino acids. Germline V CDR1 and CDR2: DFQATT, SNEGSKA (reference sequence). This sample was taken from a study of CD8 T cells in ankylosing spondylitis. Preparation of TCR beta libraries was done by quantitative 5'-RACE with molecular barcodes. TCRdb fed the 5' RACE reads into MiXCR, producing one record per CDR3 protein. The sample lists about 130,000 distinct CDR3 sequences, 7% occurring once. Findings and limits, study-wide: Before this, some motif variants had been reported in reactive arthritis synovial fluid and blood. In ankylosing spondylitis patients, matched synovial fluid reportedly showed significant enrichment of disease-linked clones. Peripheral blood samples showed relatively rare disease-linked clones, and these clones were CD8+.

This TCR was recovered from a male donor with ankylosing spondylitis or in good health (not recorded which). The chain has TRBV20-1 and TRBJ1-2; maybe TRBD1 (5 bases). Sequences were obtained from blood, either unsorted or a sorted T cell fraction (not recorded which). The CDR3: CSAQPGLKWGYTF. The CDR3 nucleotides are TGCAGTGCGCAGCCGGGACTTAAGTGGGGCTACACCTTC.